This T cell receptor (beta chain) was documented in a study of T cell responses to AZD1222 COVID-19 vaccine. As for this clone: Its antigen is unknown.

Trimming cost V 4 bases and J 8 bases; bases outside gene matches: 5. This CDR3 spans 13 amino acids. Looked up from germline, CDR1 is SGHRS and CDR2 is YFSETQ. Study-level results: CD4 TCRs associated with vaccination spanned spike, dominating at 160-218 and 743-854.

Here immunoSEQ multiplex PCR was the method, and the copy in TCRdb shows in-frame clones only, minus some. Among roughly 42,000 clones listed, 88% were seen once. The TCR was taken from an adult who received the MenACWY meningococcal vaccine as a control. The chain couples TRBV5-1 to TRBJ1-4; TRBD1 agrees at 7 bases. Source: peripheral blood, taken 28 days after the second dose of the MenACWY control vaccine. As DNA, the CDR3 is TGCGCCAGCAGCAAACAGGGGCCCGAAAAACTGTTTTTT. It encodes CASSKQGPEKLFF.